The 24 T cell receptor beta chains below were found in one sample sequenced in a study of blood T cell repertoires in COVID-19. Using immunoSEQ multiplex PCR, the repertoire was profiled, and TCRdb retains in-frame clones only, with some absent. The table records under 200,000 clones, more than 60% of them present only once. The sequencing sample was made of peripheral blood. The receptors stem from a man aged 60 to 69 with acute or convalescent COVID-19.

The CDR3 region is CASSLRDFEAFF. The CDR3 region has the DNA TGTGCCAGTAGTCTCCGGGACTTTGAAGCTTTCTTT. This chain links TRBV19 with TRBJ1-1, with D tentatively TRBD1 (5 bases). CDR3 length: 12 amino acids. Germline assignment: CDR1 LNHDA and CDR2 SQIVND (reference sequence). V shed 5 bases and J shed 7 bases, with 11 bases lying between them.

V and J are TRBV4-1 and TRBJ1-2, with a possible D match to TRBD1 (5 bases). V was pared by 1 base and J by 8 bases, with 14 bases between. Germline V gives CDR1 MGHRA, CDR2 YSYEKL. The CDR3 loop spans 14 amino acids. The CDR3 coding sequence is TGCGCCAGCAGCCAAGGGTATGGGGAGGGGGGCTACACCTTC. Its translation: CASSQGYGEGGYTF.

The chain has TRBV6-2 or TRBV6-3 and TRBJ1-2, with D hard to call. CDR3 length: 14 amino acids. Trimming took off 5 bases at V and 0 bases at J, with 10 bases between the two ends. CDR1 is MNHEY, CDR2 SVGEGT, per germline. The CDR3 loop reads CASSRYSTNYGYTF. In nucleotides, the CDR3 is TGTGCCAGCAGTCGCTACAGTACTAACTATGGCTACACCTTC.

This clone was picked up a small number of times. This sequence joins TRBV19 and TRBJ1-6; 11 bases agree with TRBD1. Looked up from germline, CDR1 is LNHDA and CDR2 is SQIVND (reference sequence). V trimming: 0 bases; J trimming: 8 bases; junction bases outside the gene matches: 12. The CDR3 has 19 residues. In DNA form, the CDR3 reads TGTGCCAGTAGTATAGAATCGGACAGGGGGCCAGGATTGGATTCACCCCTCCACTTT. Protein: CASSIESDRGPGLDSPLHF.

This chain connects TRBV5-1 to TRBJ1-2, with D tentatively TRBD1 (6 bases). CDR1 SGHRS and CDR2 YFSETQ come from the germline V gene. V dropped 4 bases and J dropped 6 bases, with 13 bases sitting between them. This CDR3 is 13 amino acids long. CDR3 region: CASSQQGSDGYTF. The CDR3 DNA follows: TGCGCCAGCAGCCAACAGGGATCTGATGGCTACACCTTC.

The chain couples TRBV3-1 (or the pseudogene TRBV3-2) to TRBJ2-7, with 7 bases matching TRBD1. Losses at the gene ends were 2 bases for V and 9 bases for J; bases not matched to a gene: 10. CDR1 and CDR2 from the germline V gene are LGHDT and YNNKEL (reference sequence). This CDR3 contains 14 residues. The CDR3 loop is CASSQTGAVRRQYF. The CDR3 nucleotides are TGTGCCAGCAGCCAAACAGGGGCGGTTAGAAGGCAGTACTTC.

V usage is TRBV19 and J usage is TRBJ1-2; 7 nucleotides agree with TRBD1. There are 13 residues in the CDR3. Germline-derived CDR1 and CDR2 are LNHDA and SQIVND (reference sequence). The V gene end was trimmed by 6 bases and the J gene end by 5 bases; junction bases not matched to a gene: 6. The CDR3 nucleotides are TGTGCCAGTAGCGAAGGGGGCGCATATGGCTACACCTTC. It codes for CASSEGGAYGYTF.

V and J are TRBV2 and TRBJ1-6; the D is unclear. Trimming took 6 bases from V and 8 from J, leaving 14 bases between them. The CDR3 consists of 14 residues. Looked up from germline, CDR1 is SNHLY and CDR2 is FYNNEI. The CDR3 DNA is TGTGCCAGCAGGTCTCGGGGAGTGGATTCACCCCTCCACTTT. Translating gives CASRSRGVDSPLHF.

The chain recombines TRBV11-2 with TRBJ1-4; D gene uncertain. CDR1 is SGHAT and CDR2 is FQNNGV in the germline V gene. The CDR3 extends over 16 amino acids. The V and J ends lost 0 bases and 0 bases respectively, with 8 bases between them. CDR3 sequence (DNA): TGTGCCAGCAGCTTAGATCGGAGTGCAACTAATGAAAAACTGTTTTTT. Translation: CASSLDRSATNEKLFF.

The chain carries TRBV4-1 and TRBJ2-7; 9 bases are shared with TRBD2. Germline V gives CDR1 MGHRA, CDR2 YSYEKL. The CDR3 is 14 amino acids. Trimming removed 4 bases from V and 6 bases from J; junction bases left unmatched: 7. CDR3 sequence (DNA): TGCGCCAGCAGCCCGGGACTAGCCCGTGGCGAGCAGTACTTC. It is translated as CASSPGLARGEQYF.

This chain links TRBV19 with TRBJ2-7, with D perhaps TRBD1 (6 bases). Trimming shortened V by 8 bases and J by 2 bases, and 10 bases separated the two germline ends. The CDR3 covers 12 residues. Germline V gene lookup returns CDR1 LNHDA and CDR2 SQIVND (reference sequence). CDR3 in amino acids: CASSGQPYEQYF. DNA for the CDR3: TGTGCCAGTTCAGGACAGCCCTACGAGCAGTACTTC.

The sample holds a few counts of this clone. The CDR3 sequence: CASSLAIGRHTEAFF. CDR3 DNA: TGTGCCAGCAGCTTAGCCATAGGGAGGCACACTGAAGCTTTCTTT. The gene calls are TRBV7-9 and TRBJ1-1; D gene uncertain. V lost 0 bases, J lost 3 bases, and 11 bases lay in between. Germline CDR1 reads SEHNR; CDR2 reads FQNEAQ (reference sequence). This CDR3 has 15 residues.

This sequence joins TRBV6-2 or TRBV6-3 and TRBJ2-5, with 10 bases aligning to TRBD2. Germline V gene sequence: CDR1 MNHEY, CDR2 SVGEGT. This CDR3 spans 17 amino acids. V lost 4 bases and J lost 4; bases outside the gene matches: 12. The CDR3 here is CASSLGSGGALTETQYF. The CDR3 bases are TGTGCCAGCAGTTTAGGCAGCGGGGGGGCCCTAACAGAGACCCAGTACTTC.

The J gene is TRBJ2-5, the V gene TRBV18, with TRBD1 matching 10 bases. V shed 3 bases and J 2 bases; nucleotides not matched to a gene: 3. Germline CDR1 and CDR2: KGHSH and LQKENI. The CDR3 sequence is 15 residues long. The CDR3 sequence is CASSPGTGEQETQYF. CDR3 DNA sequence: TGTGCCAGCTCACCCGGGACAGGGGAACAAGAGACCCAGTACTTC.

The chain couples TRBV5-5 to TRBJ2-7; D is possibly TRBD1 (6 bases). CDR3 length equals 16 residues. Germline V gives CDR1 SGHKS, CDR2 YYEKEE (reference sequence). V was trimmed by 2 bases and J by 5 bases, leaving 20 bases between them. The CDR3 loop reads CASSFRSIPGDHEQYF. Written as DNA, the CDR3 is TGTGCCAGCAGCTTCCGGTCGATCCCAGGGGACCACGAGCAGTACTTC.

The chain has TRBV9 and TRBJ2-1; D not resolved. Trimming pared 0 bases from V and 3 bases from J, leaving 13 bases between. The germline V gene has CDR1 SGDLS and CDR2 YYNGEE. This CDR3 is 16 amino acids long. The CDR3 protein is CASSVAYQSHYNEQFF. CDR3 nucleotides: TGTGCCAGCAGCGTAGCTTACCAGTCGCACTACAATGAGCAGTTCTTC.

This clone was recorded once. The V and J genes are TRBV30 and TRBJ2-6, with D unresolved. V shed 7 bases and J shed 2 bases, with 9 bases lying between them. There are 13 residues in the CDR3. Germline loops: CDR1 GTSNPN, CDR2 SVGIG (reference sequence). CDR3 in DNA: TGTGCCTCAGCCGGAGCTGGGGCCAACGTCCTGACTTTC. Translated: CASAGAGANVLTF.

This clone is a singleton in its sample. The chain uses TRBV15 and TRBJ2-4, with D tentatively TRBD2 (6 bases). The CDR3 is 16 residues long. Germline V gene sequence: CDR1 LNHNV, CDR2 YYDKDF (reference sequence). V lost 1 base and J 7 bases, leaving 17 bases between the germline ends. DNA for the CDR3: TGTGCCACCAGCAGAGTAGGGAGTGGAGGGTGGAACATTCAGTACTTC. Amino acids: CATSRVGSGGWNIQYF.

The rearrangement uses TRBV28 and TRBJ1-2; D gene unclear. The CDR3 covers 13 residues. V was clipped by 3 bases and J by 6 bases, with 11 bases between them. Germline CDR1 is MDHEN and CDR2 is SYDVKM. CDR3 DNA sequence: TGTGCCAGCAGTTTGTCGGCGAGGGATGGCTACACCTTC. Encoded protein: CASSLSARDGYTF.

The table lists this clone with a few counts. The genes are TRBV7-8 and TRBJ1-3; TRBD1 matches at 7 bases. Losses at the gene ends were 5 bases for V and 0 bases for J; bases not matched to a gene: 4. This CDR3 has 15 amino acids. Germline CDR1 and CDR2: SGHVS and FQNEAQ. The CDR3 loop is CASSQDRDSGNTIYF. The CDR3, as DNA: TGTGCCAGCAGCCAAGACAGGGACTCTGGAAACACCATATATTTT.

The chain joins TRBV12-3 or TRBV12-4 to TRBJ1-5; weak D call: TRBD1 (6 bases). This CDR3 contains 12 residues. Trimming removed 6 bases at V and 11 bases at J, with 14 bases between. CDR3 in DNA: TGTGCCAGCAGCAAATTCGGACAGACCCAGCATTTT. It translates to CASSKFGQTQHF.

J is TRBJ2-7 and V is TRBV5-5; 9 bases align to TRBD1. CDR3 size: 17 residues. V lost 2 bases to trimming and J lost 5 bases; unmatched junction nucleotides: 14. CDR1 and CDR2 from the germline V gene are SGHKS and YYEKEE (reference sequence). CDR3 loop: CASSFYLPGQGRHEQYF. CDR3 in DNA: TGTGCCAGCAGCTTCTATCTCCCGGGACAGGGTAGGCACGAGCAGTACTTC.

This clone was seen a handful of times. This rearrangement joins TRBV14 to TRBJ1-1; 8 nucleotides agree with TRBD1. Trimming took 3 bases from V and 8 from J; bases not matched to a gene: 8. CDR3 length equals 14 residues. Germline loops: CDR1 SGHDN, CDR2 FVKESK. DNA for the CDR3: TGTGCCAGCAGCCAGCGGACAGGGCGGTTGGAAGCTTTCTTT. Amino acids: CASSQRTGRLEAFF.

This clone came up once. The chain employs TRBV4-1 and TRBJ2-7; D is perhaps TRBD1 (7 bases). The CDR3 totals 15 residues. Germline V gene sequence: CDR1 MGHRA, CDR2 YSYEKL. Trimming cost V 6 bases and J 13 bases, with 28 bases left between them. CDR3 sequence: CASSRQDRQGEVKYF. CDR3 nucleotides: TGCGCCAGCAGTCGCCAAGACCGGCAGGGGGAGGTTAAATACTTC.